This entry features one T cell receptor (beta chain) sequence. This sample was taken from a study of blood T cell repertoires in COVID-19. V was shortened by 0 bases and J by 1 base, with 19 bases between the two germline ends. This CDR3 has 19 amino acids. From germline, CDR1 is LNHNV and CDR2 YYDKDF (reference sequence). Original data processing: For nucleated cells, counts were estimated from reference gene primer amplification. Assay: immunoSEQ multiplex PCR; the TCRdb copy retains only in-frame clones and omits some. V, J and clone size are taken as reported in that table, and D and trimming were inferred from the DNA itself. Of roughly 160,000 clones in the sample, over 75% were seen once.

The sequence was obtained from a woman aged 45-59 years who had recovered from COVID-19. The V call is TRBV15, the J call TRBJ2-1, with D perhaps matching TRBD2 (5 bases). The sample taken for sequencing was PBMCs or T cells enriched from blood (not recorded which). CDR3 sequence: CATSRDPAGFLISYNEQFF. As DNA, the CDR3 is TGTGCCACCAGCAGAGATCCGGCGGGTTTCCTTATATCCTACAATGAGCAGTTCTTC.